A selection of T cell receptor beta chains follows, all from one sample in a study of shared clonotypes between healthy human individuals. This table comes from immunoSEQ multiplex PCR, and its TCRdb copy is limited to in-frame clones, with some not included. The data show fewer than 400,000 clones, around two thirds seen once. Sequencing was done on a sample of memory CD4+ T cells sorted from blood. These receptors came from a man in his thirties or forties in good health. The CDR3 runs from the conserved cysteine through the conserved F or W. Fields, in order: V gene, J gene, CDR3 protein.

TRBV5-1	TRBJ2-1	CASSLELHSYNEQFF
TRBV5-1	TRBJ2-1	CASMELAGGVEQFF
TRBV19	TRBJ2-7	CASSTQGYEQYF
TRBV7-9	TRBJ2-3	CASSPAGTDLDTQYF
TRBV7-2	TRBJ1-4	CASSHGQQEKLFF
TRBV19	TRBJ1-5	CASSIAQAINQPQHF
TRBV29-1	TRBJ2-2	CSVGWGWPGELFF
TRBV6-1	TRBJ2-7	CASSSRLQTREYF
TRBV2	TRBJ1-6	CASSERGVQGSPLHF
TRBV6-5	TRBJ2-5	CASSYRTLEETQYF
TRBV4-3	TRBJ2-2	CASSQVQPNTGELFF
TRBV10-3	TRBJ2-3	CAISVSGNTDTQYF
TRBV7-8	TRBJ2-1	CASSFLGTSGYNEQFF
TRBV2	TRBJ2-3	CASSEWGDTQYF
TRBV20-1	TRBJ2-7	CSGGNTYEQYF
TRBV4-1	TRBJ2-2	CASSQRNTGELFF
TRBV28	TRBJ1-3	CASSLLGAVGNTIYF
TRBV18	TRBJ2-5	CASSPDTQETQYF
TRBV6-5	TRBJ1-1	CASSYSLNTEAFF
TRBV30	TRBJ2-5	CAWGRQVGETQYF
TRBV18	TRBJ2-7	CASSPVDSGEQYF
TRBV15	TRBJ1-2	CATSRGGAVRGYTF
TRBV7-2	TRBJ1-2	CASSLGGTDIYGYTF
TRBV9	TRBJ2-6	CASSVLGSGANVLTF
TRBV10-3	TRBJ1-1	CAIRVDKEKNTEAFF
TRBV5-1	TRBJ2-7	CASSLTSGVYEQYF
TRBV7-2	TRBJ2-7	CASSPRSRSQWNEQYF
TRBV30	TRBJ2-5	CAWAQGMLRETQYF
TRBV18	TRBJ2-2	CASSPRGQKGTGELFF
TRBV5-1	TRBJ2-5	CASSPGLAGQETQYF
TRBV5-1	TRBJ1-1	CASSVLGLDEAFF
TRBV9	TRBJ2-1	CASSRMSNNEQFF
TRBV11-3	TRBJ2-1	CASSPTGVSEQFF
TRBV2	TRBJ2-7	CASSVQGTTYEQYF
TRBV7-3	TRBJ2-2	CASSSPGDRAGELFF
TRBV2	TRBJ2-1	CASKTIAGDFYNEQFF
TRBV11-2	TRBJ2-7	CASQSGSGEQYF
TRBV28	TRBJ2-1	CASKGWTGDEQFF
TRBV28	TRBJ2-5	CASSFTGPKETQYF
TRBV7-2	TRBJ1-4	CASNRDGNEKLFF
TRBV7-2	TRBJ2-7	CASTATGGTVPLGAYEQYF
TRBV20-1	TRBJ1-1	CSAIRAEAFF
TRBV6-5	TRBJ2-1	CASSMDRGPYNEQFF
TRBV11-2	TRBJ2-5	CASSGTSRETQYF
TRBV7-9	TRBJ2-1	CASSRFIGGGYNEQFF
TRBV27	TRBJ2-2	CASSFSVTGELFF
TRBV29-1	TRBJ2-1	CSVFVASVEQFF
TRBV18	TRBJ1-1	CASSPPSGAEAFF
TRBV2	TRBJ1-5	CASSEPPPLGEAQPQHF
TRBV6-5	TRBJ1-1	CASAGRVMNTEAFF
TRBV7-2	TRBJ2-7	CASSLAPGYEQYF
TRBV6-5	TRBJ2-2	CASSYSTQGRGELFF